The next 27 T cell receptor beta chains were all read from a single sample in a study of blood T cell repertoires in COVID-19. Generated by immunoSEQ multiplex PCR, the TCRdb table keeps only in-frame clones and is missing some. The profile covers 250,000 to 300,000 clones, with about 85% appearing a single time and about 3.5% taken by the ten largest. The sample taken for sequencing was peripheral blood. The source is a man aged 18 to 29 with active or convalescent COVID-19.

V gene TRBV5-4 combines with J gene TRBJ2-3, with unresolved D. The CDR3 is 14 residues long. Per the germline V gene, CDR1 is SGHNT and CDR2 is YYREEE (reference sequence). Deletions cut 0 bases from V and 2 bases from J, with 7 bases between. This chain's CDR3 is CASSLGSSTDTQYF. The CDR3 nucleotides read TGTGCCAGCAGCTTGGGTTCATCCACAGATACGCAGTATTTT.

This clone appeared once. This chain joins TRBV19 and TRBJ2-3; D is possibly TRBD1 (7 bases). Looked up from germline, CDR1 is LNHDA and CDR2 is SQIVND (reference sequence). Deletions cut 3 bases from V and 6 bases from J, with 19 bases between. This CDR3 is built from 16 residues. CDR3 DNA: TGTGCCAGTAGTATGCCCGGACAGGCCGCGGGGGATACGCAGTATTTT. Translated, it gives CASSMPGQAAGDTQYF.

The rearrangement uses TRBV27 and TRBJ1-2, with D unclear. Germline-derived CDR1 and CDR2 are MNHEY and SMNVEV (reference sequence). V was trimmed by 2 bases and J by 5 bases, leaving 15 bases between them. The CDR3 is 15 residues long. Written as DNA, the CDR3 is TGTGCCAGCAGTTTAAGCGGGCAGGTATCTTATGGCTACACCTTC. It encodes CASSLSGQVSYGYTF.

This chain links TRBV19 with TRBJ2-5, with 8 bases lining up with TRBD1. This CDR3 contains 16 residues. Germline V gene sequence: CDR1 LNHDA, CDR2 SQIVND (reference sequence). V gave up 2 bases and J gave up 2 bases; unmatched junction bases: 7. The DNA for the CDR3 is TGTGCCAGTAGTATACCCGGACAGGGAACACAAGAGACCCAGTACTTC. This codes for CASSIPGQGTQETQYF.

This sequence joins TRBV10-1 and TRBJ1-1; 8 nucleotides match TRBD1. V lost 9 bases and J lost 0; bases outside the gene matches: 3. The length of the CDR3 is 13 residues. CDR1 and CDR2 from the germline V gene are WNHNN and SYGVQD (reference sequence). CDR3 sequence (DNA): TGCGCCAGTCAGGGGGCCGTGAACACTGAAGCTTTCTTT. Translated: CASQGAVNTEAFF.

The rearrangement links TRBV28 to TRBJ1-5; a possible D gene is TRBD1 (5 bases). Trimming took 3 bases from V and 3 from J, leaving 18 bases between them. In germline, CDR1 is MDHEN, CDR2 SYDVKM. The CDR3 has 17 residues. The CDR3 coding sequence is TGTGCCAGCAGTTTCGGGCCCCGACACAGGATCAATCAGCCCCAGCATTTT. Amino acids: CASSFGPRHRINQPQHF.

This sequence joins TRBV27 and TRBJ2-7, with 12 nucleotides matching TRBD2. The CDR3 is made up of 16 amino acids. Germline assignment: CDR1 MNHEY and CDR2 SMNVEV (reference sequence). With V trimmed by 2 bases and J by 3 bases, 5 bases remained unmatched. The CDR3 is CASSLKGLAGFYEQYF. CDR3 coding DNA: TGTGCCAGCAGTTTAAAGGGACTAGCGGGCTTCTACGAGCAGTACTTC.

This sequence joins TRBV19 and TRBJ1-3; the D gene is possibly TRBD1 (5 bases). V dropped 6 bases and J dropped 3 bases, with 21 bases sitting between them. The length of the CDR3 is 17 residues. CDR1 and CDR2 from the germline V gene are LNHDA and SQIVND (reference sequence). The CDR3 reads CASSPGRRGRFGNTIYF. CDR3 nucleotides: TGTGCCAGTAGCCCTGGACGGAGGGGCAGGTTTGGAAACACCATATATTTT.

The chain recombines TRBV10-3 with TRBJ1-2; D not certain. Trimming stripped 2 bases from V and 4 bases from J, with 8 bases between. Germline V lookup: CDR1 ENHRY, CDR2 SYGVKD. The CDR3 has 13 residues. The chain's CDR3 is CAISEKPSYGYTF. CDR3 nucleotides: TGTGCCATCAGTGAGAAGCCCTCCTATGGCTACACCTTC.

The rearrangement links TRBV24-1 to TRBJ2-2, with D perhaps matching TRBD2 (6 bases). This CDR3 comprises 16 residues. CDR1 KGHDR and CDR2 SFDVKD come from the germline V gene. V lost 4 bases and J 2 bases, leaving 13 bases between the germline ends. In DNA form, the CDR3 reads TGTGCCACCAGTGACCCCCGGGACTTCAACACCGGGGAGCTGTTTTTT. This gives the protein CATSDPRDFNTGELFF.

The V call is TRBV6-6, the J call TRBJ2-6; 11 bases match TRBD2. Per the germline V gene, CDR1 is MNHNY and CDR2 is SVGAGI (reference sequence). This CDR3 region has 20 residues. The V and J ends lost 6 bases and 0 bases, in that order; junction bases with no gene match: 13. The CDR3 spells CASSQLSPGLAASGANVLTF. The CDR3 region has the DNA TGTGCCAGCAGCCAGTTATCTCCGGGACTAGCGGCCTCTGGGGCCAACGTCCTGACTTTC.

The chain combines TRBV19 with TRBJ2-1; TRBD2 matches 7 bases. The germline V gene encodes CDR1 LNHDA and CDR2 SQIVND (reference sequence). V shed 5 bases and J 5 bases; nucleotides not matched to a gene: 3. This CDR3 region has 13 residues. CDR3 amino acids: CASSRGVHNEQFF. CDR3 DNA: TGTGCCAGTAGTCGGGGGGTCCACAATGAGCAGTTCTTC.

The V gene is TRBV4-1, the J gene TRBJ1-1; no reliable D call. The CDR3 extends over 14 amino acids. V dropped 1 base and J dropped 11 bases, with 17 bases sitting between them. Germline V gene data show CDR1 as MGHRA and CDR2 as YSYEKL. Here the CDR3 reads CASSQAMDWETAFF. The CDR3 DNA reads TGCGCCAGCAGCCAAGCCATGGACTGGGAAACGGCTTTCTTT.

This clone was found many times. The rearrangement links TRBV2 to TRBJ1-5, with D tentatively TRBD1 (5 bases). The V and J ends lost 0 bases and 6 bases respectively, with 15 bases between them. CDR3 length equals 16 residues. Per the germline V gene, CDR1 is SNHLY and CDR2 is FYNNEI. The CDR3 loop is CASSEALQGSSQPQHF. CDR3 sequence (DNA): TGTGCCAGCAGTGAAGCGCTTCAGGGATCGAGTCAGCCCCAGCATTTT.

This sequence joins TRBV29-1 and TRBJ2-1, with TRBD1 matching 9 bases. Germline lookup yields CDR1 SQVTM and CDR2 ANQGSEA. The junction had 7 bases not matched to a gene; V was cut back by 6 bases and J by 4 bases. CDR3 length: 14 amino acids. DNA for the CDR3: TGCAGCGTCCGTCGGGACAGGGTTTACAATGAGCAGTTCTTC. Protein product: CSVRRDRVYNEQFF.

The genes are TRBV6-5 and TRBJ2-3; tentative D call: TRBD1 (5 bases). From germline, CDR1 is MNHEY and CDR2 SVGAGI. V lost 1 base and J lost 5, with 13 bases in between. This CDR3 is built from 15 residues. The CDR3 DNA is TGTGCCAGCAGTTACTTGGGCAGGGCCAGAGATACGCAGTATTTT. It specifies CASSYLGRARDTQYF.

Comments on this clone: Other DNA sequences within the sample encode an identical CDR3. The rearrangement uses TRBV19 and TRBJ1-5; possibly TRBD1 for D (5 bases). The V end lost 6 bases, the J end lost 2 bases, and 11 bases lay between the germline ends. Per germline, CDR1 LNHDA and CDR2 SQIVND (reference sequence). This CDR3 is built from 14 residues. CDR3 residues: CASSQGSGNQPQHF. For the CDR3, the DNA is TGTGCCAGTAGCCAGGGTTCGGGCAATCAGCCCCAGCATTTT.

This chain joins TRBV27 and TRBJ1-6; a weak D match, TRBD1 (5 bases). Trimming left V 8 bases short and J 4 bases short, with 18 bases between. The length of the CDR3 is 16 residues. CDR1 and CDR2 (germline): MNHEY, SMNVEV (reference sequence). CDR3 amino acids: CASRDWSFPYNSPLHF. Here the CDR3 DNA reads TGTGCCAGCCGGGACTGGTCTTTTCCATATAATTCACCCCTCCACTTT.

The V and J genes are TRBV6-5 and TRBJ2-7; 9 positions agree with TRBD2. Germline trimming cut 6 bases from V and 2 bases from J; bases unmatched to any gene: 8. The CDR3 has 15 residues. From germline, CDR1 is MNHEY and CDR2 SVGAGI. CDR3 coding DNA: TGTGCCAGCAGCTACGGCGGGGGGGCTCCCTACGAGCAGTACTTC. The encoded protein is CASSYGGGAPYEQYF.

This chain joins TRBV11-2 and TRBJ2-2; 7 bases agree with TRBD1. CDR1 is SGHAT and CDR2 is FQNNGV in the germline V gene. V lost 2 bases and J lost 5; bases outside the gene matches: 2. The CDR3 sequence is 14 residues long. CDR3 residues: CASSLLQGTGELFF. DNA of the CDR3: TGTGCCAGCAGCTTATTACAGGGGACCGGGGAGCTGTTTTTT.

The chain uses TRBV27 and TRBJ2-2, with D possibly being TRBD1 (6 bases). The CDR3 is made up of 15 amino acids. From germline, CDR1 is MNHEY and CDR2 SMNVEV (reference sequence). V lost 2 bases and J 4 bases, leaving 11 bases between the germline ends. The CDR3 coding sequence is TGTGCCAGCAGTTTAAGCAGGGGTACCACCGGGGAGCTGTTTTTT. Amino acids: CASSLSRGTTGELFF.

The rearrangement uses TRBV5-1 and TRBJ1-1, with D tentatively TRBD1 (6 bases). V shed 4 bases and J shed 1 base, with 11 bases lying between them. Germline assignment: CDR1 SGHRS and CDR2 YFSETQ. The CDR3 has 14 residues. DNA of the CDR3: TGCGCCAGCAGCCCGACACAGGGGAACACTGAAGCTTTCTTT. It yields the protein CASSPTQGNTEAFF.

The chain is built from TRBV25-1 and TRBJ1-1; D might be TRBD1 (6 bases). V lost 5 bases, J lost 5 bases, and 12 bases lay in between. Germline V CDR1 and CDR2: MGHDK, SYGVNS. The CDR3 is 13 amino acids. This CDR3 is CASSYRDGTEAFF. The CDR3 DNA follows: TGTGCCAGCAGTTACAGGGATGGTACTGAAGCTTTCTTT.

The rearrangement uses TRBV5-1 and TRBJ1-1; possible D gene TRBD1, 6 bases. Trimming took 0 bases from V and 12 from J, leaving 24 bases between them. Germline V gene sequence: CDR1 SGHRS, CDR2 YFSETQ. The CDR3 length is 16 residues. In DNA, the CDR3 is TGCGCCAGCAGCTTGGAAAAAGAAACACAGGGAAGGATGCCTTTCTTT. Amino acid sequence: CASSLEKETQGRMPFF.

The CDR3: CASSIGQAAGANVLTF. For the CDR3, the DNA is TGTGCCAGTAGTATAGGCCAGGCTGCTGGGGCCAACGTCCTGACTTTC. V usage is TRBV19 and J usage is TRBJ2-6, with D uncertain. CDR1 and CDR2 (germline): LNHDA, SQIVND (reference sequence). V was clipped by 1 base and J by 2 bases, with 9 bases between them. CDR3 size: 16 residues. The whole variable domain, remainder taken from reference TRBV19 and TRBJ2-6, is DGGITQSPKYLFRKEGQNVTLSCEQNLNHDAMYWYRQDPGQGLRLIYYSQIVNDFQKGDIAEGYSVSREKKESFPLTVTSAQKNPTAFYLCASSIGQAAGANVLTFGAGSRLTVL.

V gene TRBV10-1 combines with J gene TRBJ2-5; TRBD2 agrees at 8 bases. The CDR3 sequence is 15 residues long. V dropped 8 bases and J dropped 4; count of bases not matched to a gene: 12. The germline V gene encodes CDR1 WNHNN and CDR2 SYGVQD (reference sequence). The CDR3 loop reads CASPPRGGALETQYF. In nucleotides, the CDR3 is TGCGCCAGCCCCCCCCGGGGGGGGGCCTTAGAGACCCAGTACTTC.

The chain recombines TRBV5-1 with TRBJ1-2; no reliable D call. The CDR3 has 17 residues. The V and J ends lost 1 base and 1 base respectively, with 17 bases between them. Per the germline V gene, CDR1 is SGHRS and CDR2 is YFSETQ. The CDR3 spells CASSLRSGLTDNYGYTF. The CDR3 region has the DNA TGCGCCAGCAGCTTGCGGTCAGGCCTCACGGATAACTATGGCTACACCTTC.